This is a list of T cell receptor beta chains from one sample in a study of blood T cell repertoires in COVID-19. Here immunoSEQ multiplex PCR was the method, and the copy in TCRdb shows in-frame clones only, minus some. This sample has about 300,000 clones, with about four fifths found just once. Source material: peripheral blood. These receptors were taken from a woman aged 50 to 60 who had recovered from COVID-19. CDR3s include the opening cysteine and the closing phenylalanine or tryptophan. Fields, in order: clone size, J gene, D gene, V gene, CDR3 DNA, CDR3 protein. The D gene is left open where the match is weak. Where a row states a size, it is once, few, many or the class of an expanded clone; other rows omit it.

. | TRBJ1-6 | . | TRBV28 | TGTGCCAGCAGTCCGGGAGTGAACTATAATTCACCCCTCCACTTT | CASSPGVNYNSPLHF
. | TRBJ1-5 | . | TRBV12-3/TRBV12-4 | TGTGCCACTTCGGACACCCCAGCCCGGGCCCAGCATTTT | CATSDTPARAQHF
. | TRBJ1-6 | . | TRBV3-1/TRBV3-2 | TGTGCCAGCAGCACCGGGAGACAATCACCCCTCCACTTT | CASSTGRQSPLHF
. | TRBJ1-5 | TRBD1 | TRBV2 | TGTGCCAGCAGTTTCGACAGGGGAACCCAGCATTTT | CASSFDRGTQHF
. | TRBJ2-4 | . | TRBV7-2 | TGTGCCAGCAGCCCCTCGAACGGAGCCAAAAACATTCAGTACTTC | CASSPSNGAKNIQYF
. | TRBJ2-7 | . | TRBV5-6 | TGTGCCAGCAGCTTGAGGGGGTTGCTTATCTACGAGCAGTACTTC | CASSLRGLLIYEQYF
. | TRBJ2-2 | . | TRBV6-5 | TGTGCCAGCAGTTACGCTCAGGGAAGCACCGGGGAGCTGTTTTTT | CASSYAQGSTGELFF
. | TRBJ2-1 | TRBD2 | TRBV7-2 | TGTGCCAGCAGCTTAGAACTAGCGTCCTACAATGAGCAGTTCTTC | CASSLELASYNEQFF
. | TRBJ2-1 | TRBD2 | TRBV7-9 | TGTGCCAGCAGCTCGGGGAGGGGCAATGAGCAGTTCTTC | CASSSGRGNEQFF
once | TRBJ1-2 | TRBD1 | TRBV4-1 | TGCGCCAGCAGCCAAGCCGGGACAGGGGGCGGCTACACCTTC | CASSQAGTGGGYTF
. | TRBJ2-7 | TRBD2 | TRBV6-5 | TGTGCCAGCAGTCATAGCGGGGGGGTAGACTACGAGCAGTACTTC | CASSHSGGVDYEQYF
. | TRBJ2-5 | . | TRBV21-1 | TGTGCCAACCCGCAGGGGAAGGAGACCCAGTACTTC | CANPQGKETQYF
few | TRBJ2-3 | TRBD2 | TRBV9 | TGTGCCAGCAGCGCGACTAGCGGGGACACAGATACGCAGTATTTT | CASSATSGDTDTQYF
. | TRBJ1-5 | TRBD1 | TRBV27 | TGTGCCACCGGATACGGTGGGACAGGGGGCAATAGCAATCAGCCCCAGCATTTT | CATGYGGTGGNSNQPQHF
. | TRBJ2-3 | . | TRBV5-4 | TGTGCCAGCAGCTTGTGGCAGGGAAACACAGATACGCAGTATTTT | CASSLWQGNTDTQYF
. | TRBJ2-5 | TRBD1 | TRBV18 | TGTGCCAGCTCACCCCCGGGACAGGCTAAGCAAGAGACCCAGTACTTC | CASSPPGQAKQETQYF
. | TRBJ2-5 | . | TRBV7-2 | TGTGCCAGCAGCTTAGCACCCACAGGGACCCAGTACTTC | CASSLAPTGTQYF
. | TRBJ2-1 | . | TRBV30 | TGTGCCTGGAGCCCTACCCTGGCGGGATCGTCCTACAATGAGCAGTTCTTC | CAWSPTLAGSSYNEQFF
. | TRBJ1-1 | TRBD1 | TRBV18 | TGTGCCAGCTCACAAGGTCAGGGGGTAGATACTGAAGCTTTCTTT | CASSQGQGVDTEAFF
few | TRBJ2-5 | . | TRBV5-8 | TGTGCCAGCAGCTTTTACAGGGAGGGCGGAGAGACCCAGTACTTC | CASSFYREGGETQYF
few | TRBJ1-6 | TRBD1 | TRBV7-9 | TGTGCCAGCAGCTTCACAGGGGCCGGATCACCCCTCCACTTT | CASSFTGAGSPLHF
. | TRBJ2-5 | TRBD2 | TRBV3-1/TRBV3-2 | TGTGCCAGCAGCCCCATATCCCACCTAGCGGGGAGTCAAGAGACCCAGTACTTC | CASSPISHLAGSQETQYF
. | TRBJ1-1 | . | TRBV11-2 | TGTGCCAGCAGCCCACCGGGACTGGAAGCTTTCTTT | CASSPPGLEAFF
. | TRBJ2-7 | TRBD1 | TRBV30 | TGTGCCTGGAGGTTCCGGGACAGGGCATTAGGCGAGCAGTACTTC | CAWRFRDRALGEQYF
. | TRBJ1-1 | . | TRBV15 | TGTGCCACCAGCAGTACAGGGCAGGACACTGAAGCTTTCTTT | CATSSTGQDTEAFF
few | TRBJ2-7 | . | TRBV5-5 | TGTGCCAGCAGCTTGACCGGAGTAGGAGAGCAGTACTTC | CASSLTGVGEQYF
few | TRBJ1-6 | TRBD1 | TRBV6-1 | TGTGCCAGCAGTGAGGAACACACAGGGGGCGTGCCCTCACCCCTCCACTTT | CASSEEHTGGVPSPLHF
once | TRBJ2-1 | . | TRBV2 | TGTGCCAGCAGACAGGGCCTAGCCAATGAGCAGTTCTTC | CASRQGLANEQFF
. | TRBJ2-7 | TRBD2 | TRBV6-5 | TGTGCCAGCAGTTACGGGGGACTAGCGGCCTACGAGCAGTACTTC | CASSYGGLAAYEQYF
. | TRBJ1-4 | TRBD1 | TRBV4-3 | TGCGCCAGCAGCCAAACAGGGGGCGGAGGTAATGAAAAACTGTTTTTT | CASSQTGGGGNEKLFF
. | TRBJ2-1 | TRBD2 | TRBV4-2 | TGTGCCAGCAGCCCGAACGGGGGGGCCAACAATGAGCAGTTCTTC | CASSPNGGANNEQFF
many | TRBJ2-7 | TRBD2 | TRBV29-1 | TGCAGCGTTGGGTCGACTAGCGGGGACATGATCGTCCACGAGCAGTACTTC | CSVGSTSGDMIVHEQYF
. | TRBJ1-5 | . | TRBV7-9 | TGTGCCAGCAGCCTCGGGCCCCACGGAGGTCAGCCCCAGCATTTT | CASSLGPHGGQPQHF
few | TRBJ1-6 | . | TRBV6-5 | TGTGCCAGCAGTTACGCGGGTTCACCCCTCCACTTT | CASSYAGSPLHF
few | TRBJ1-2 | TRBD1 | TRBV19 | TGTGCCAGTAGTCCCCGGACAGGAGGAGGTTTGGGCGGCTACACCTTC | CASSPRTGGGLGGYTF
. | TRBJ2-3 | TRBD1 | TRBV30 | TGTGCCTGGTCCCTACAGGGGATTACGCAGTATTTT | CAWSLQGITQYF
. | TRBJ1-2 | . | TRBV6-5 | TGTGCCAGCAGTTACGCTAAGGGGCCCATCTATGGCTACACCTTC | CASSYAKGPIYGYTF
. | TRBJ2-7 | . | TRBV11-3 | TGTGCCAGCAGCTGGCCAATACCTTCCTACGAGCAGTACTTC | CASSWPIPSYEQYF
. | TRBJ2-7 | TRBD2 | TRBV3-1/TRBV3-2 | TGTGCCAGCAGCAAGCGAGGACTAGCGGACTCCTACGAGCAGTACTTC | CASSKRGLADSYEQYF
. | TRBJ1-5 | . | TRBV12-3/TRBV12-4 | TGTGCCAGCAAAGGGGGCAATCAGCCCCAGCATTTT | CASKGGNQPQHF
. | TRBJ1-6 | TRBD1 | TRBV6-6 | TGTGCCAGCAGTCGACGTTACCTGGACAGGGGGCCTAATTCACCCCTCCACTTT | CASSRRYLDRGPNSPLHF
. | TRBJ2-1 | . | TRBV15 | TGTGCCACCAGCAGAGATCGAACTAGTGAGCTGGATGAGCAGTTCTTC | CATSRDRTSELDEQFF
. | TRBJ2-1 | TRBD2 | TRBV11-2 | TGTGCCAGCAGCTTAGGGGTAGCGGGGGGGACCTTTTACAATGAGCAGTTCTTC | CASSLGVAGGTFYNEQFF
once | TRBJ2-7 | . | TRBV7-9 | TGTGCCAGCAGCCGCGGTAACTCCTACGAGCAGTACTTC | CASSRGNSYEQYF
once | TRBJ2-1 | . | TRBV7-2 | TGTGCCAGCAGCTTATTTGCGGGGAGGATGGGTAGCAGGCTCAATGAGCAGTTCTTC | CASSLFAGRMGSRLNEQFF
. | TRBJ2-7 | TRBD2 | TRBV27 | TGTGCCAGCAGTTCAGATCGAGTTCAGACTAGCGTCCTCGAGCAGTACTTC | CASSSDRVQTSVLEQYF
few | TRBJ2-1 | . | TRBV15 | TGTGCCACCAGCAGAGATAAGGGAGTGAACGATGAGCAGTTCTTC | CATSRDKGVNDEQFF
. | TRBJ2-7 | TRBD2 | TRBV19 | TGTGCCAGTGGGACTAGCGGGAGGGCCCACGAGCAGTACTTC | CASGTSGRAHEQYF
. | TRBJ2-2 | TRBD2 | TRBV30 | TGTGCCTGGAGTGTACAACTAGCGCCCACCGGGGAGCTGTTTTTT | CAWSVQLAPTGELFF
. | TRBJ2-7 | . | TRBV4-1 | TGCGCCAGCAGCCACCCTGGGCTGAGCTCCTACGAGCAGTACTTC | CASSHPGLSSYEQYF
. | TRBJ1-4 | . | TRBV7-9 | TGTGCCAGCAGCCCGAACCTGGAGGCTAATGAAAAACTGTTTTTT | CASSPNLEANEKLFF
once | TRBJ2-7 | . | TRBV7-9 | TGTGCCAGCAGCTTAGGAACAGTGAGAAACGAGCAGTACTTC | CASSLGTVRNEQYF
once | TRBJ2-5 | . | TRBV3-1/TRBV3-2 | TGTGCCAGCAGCATAAGAGGTAGCGGATACCAAGAGACCCAGTACTTC | CASSIRGSGYQETQYF